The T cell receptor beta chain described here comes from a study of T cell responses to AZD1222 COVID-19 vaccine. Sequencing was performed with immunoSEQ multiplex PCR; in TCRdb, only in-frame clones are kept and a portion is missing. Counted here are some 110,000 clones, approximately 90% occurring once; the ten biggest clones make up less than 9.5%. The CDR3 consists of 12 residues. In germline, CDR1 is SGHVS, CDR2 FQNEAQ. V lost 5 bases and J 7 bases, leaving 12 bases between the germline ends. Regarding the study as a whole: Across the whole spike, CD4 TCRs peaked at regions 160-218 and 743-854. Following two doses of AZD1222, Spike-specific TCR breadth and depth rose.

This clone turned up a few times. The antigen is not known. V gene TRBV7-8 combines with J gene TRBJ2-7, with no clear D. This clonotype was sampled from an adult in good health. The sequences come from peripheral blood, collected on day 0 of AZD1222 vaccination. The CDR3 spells CASSPTLGEQYF. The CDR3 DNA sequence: TGTGCCAGCAGCCCAACCCTGGGTGAGCAGTACTTC. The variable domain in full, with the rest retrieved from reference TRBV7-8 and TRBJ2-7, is GAGVSQSPRYKVAKRGQDVALRCDPISGHVSLFWYQQALGQGPEFLTYFQNEAQLDKSGLPSDRFFAERPEGSVSTLKIQRTQQEDSAVYLCASSPTLGEQYFGPGTRLTVT.